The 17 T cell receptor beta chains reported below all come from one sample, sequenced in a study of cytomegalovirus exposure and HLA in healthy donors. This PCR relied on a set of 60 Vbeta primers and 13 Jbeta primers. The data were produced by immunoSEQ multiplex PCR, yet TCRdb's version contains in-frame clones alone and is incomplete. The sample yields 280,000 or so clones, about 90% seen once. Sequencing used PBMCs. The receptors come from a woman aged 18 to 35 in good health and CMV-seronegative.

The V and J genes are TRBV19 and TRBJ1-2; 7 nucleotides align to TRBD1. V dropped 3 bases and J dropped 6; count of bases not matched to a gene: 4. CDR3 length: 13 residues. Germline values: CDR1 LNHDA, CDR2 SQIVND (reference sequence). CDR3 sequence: CASSIPTGDGYTF. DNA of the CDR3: TGTGCCAGTAGTATCCCTACAGGGGATGGCTACACCTTC.

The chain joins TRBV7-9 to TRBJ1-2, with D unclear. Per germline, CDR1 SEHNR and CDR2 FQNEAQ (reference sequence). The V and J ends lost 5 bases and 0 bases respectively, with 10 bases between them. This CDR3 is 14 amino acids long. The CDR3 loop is CASSQGTTNYGYTF. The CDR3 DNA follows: TGTGCCAGCAGCCAAGGCACTACTAACTATGGCTACACCTTC.

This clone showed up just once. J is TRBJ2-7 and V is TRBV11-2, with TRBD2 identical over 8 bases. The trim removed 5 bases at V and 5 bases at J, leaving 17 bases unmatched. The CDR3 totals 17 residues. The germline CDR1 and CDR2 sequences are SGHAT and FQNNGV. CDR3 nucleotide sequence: TGTGCCAGCAGCCTCTTTCCCATTTCGGGGGGGGGACACGAGCAGTACTTC. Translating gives CASSLFPISGGGHEQYF.

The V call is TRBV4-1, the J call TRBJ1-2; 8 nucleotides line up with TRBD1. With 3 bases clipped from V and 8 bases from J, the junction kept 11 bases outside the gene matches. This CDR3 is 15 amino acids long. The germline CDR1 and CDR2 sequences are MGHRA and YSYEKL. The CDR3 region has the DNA TGCGCCAGCAGCCACCTCCAGGGGGCAGCGGGGGGCTACACCTTC. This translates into CASSHLQGAAGGYTF.

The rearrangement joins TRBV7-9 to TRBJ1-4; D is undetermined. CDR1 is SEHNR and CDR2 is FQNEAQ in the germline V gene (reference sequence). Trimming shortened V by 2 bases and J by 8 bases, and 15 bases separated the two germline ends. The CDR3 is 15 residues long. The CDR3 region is CASSLPLLREEKLFF. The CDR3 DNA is TGTGCCAGCAGCTTACCTTTACTTCGGGAGGAAAAACTGTTTTTT.

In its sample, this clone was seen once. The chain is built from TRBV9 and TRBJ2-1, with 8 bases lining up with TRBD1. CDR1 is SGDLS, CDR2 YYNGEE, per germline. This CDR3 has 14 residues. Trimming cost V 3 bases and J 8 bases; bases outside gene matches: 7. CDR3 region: CASSGGTGWHEQFF. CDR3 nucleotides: TGTGCCAGCAGCGGGGGGACAGGTTGGCATGAGCAGTTCTTC.

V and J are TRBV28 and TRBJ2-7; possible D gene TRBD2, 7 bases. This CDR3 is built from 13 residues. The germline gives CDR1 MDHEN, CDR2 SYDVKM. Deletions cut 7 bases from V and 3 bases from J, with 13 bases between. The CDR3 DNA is TGTGCCAGCACCGGTAGGGGGGGCTACGAGCAGTACTTC. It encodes CASTGRGGYEQYF.

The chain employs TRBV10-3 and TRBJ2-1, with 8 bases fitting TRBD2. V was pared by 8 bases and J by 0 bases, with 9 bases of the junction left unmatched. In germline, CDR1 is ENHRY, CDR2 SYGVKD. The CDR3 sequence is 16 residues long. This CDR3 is CAIRRGLDFSYNEQFF. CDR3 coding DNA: TGTGCCATCCGGAGGGGACTAGATTTCTCCTACAATGAGCAGTTCTTC.

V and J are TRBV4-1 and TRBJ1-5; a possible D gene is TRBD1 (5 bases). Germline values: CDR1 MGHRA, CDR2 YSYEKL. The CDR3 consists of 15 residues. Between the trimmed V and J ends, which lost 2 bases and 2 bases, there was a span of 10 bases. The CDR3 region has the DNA TGCGCCAGCAGCCAAATTGGGGCTGGCAATCAGCCCCAGCATTTT. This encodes CASSQIGAGNQPQHF.

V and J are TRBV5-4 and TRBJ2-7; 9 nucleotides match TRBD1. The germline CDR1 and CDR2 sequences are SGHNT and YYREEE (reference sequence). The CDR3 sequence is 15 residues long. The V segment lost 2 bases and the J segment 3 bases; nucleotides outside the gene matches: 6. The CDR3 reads CASSLPTGGVYEQYF. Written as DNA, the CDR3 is TGTGCCAGCAGCTTACCCACAGGGGGCGTCTACGAGCAGTACTTC.

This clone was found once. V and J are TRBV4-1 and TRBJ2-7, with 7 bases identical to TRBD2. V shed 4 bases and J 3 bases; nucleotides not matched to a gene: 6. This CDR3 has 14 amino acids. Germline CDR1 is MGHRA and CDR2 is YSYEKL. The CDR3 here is CASSRAGTGYEQYF. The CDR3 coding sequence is TGCGCCAGCAGCCGAGCGGGGACGGGCTACGAGCAGTACTTC.

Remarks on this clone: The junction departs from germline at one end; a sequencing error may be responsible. The CDR3 sequence: CASSSLSGGARSETQYF. The CDR3 DNA reads TGTGCTAGCAGCTCCCTCAGCGGGGGGGCCAGGTCAGAGACCCAGTACTTC. V and J are TRBV7-7 and TRBJ2-5; 10 bases are shared with TRBD2. The CDR3 runs to 17 residues. Germline V gene data show CDR1 as SSHAT and CDR2 as FNYEAQ (reference sequence).

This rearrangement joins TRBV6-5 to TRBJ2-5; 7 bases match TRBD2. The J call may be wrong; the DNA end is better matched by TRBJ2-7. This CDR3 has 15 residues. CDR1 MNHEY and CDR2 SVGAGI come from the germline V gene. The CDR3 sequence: CATRSGGGLSYEQYF. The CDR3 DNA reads TGTGCCACCAGGTCTGGCGGGGGACTCTCCTACGAGCAGTACTTC.

CDR3 residues: CAWSVRFSRYHEKLFF. CDR3 DNA sequence: TGTGCCTGGAGTGTACGGTTTTCTCGATACCATGAAAAACTGTTTTTT. The chain is built from TRBV30 and TRBJ1-4, with unresolved D. V lost 0 bases and J lost 6, with 17 bases in between. The CDR3 is 16 residues long. Germline V gene lookup returns CDR1 GTSNPN and CDR2 SVGIG (reference sequence).

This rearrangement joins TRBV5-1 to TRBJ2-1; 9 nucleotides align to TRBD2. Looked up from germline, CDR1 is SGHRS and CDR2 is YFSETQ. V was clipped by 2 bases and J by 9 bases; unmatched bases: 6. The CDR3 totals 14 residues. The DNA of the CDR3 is TGCGCCAGCAGCTTTGGACTAGCGACGGGTGAGCAGTTCTTC. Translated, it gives CASSFGLATGEQFF.

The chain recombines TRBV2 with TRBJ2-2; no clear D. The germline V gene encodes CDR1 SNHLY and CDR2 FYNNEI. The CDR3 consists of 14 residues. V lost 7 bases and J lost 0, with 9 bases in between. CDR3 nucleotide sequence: TGTGCCAGCATGAACAGAGCGAACACCGGGGAGCTGTTTTTT. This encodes CASMNRANTGELFF.

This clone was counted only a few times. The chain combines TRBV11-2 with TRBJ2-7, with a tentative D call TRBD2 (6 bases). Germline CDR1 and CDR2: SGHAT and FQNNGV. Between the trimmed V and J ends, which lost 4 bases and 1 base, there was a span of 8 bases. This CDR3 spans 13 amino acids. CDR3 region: CASSYGGSYEQYF. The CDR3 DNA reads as TGTGCCAGCAGCTATGGGGGGTCCTACGAGCAGTACTTC.